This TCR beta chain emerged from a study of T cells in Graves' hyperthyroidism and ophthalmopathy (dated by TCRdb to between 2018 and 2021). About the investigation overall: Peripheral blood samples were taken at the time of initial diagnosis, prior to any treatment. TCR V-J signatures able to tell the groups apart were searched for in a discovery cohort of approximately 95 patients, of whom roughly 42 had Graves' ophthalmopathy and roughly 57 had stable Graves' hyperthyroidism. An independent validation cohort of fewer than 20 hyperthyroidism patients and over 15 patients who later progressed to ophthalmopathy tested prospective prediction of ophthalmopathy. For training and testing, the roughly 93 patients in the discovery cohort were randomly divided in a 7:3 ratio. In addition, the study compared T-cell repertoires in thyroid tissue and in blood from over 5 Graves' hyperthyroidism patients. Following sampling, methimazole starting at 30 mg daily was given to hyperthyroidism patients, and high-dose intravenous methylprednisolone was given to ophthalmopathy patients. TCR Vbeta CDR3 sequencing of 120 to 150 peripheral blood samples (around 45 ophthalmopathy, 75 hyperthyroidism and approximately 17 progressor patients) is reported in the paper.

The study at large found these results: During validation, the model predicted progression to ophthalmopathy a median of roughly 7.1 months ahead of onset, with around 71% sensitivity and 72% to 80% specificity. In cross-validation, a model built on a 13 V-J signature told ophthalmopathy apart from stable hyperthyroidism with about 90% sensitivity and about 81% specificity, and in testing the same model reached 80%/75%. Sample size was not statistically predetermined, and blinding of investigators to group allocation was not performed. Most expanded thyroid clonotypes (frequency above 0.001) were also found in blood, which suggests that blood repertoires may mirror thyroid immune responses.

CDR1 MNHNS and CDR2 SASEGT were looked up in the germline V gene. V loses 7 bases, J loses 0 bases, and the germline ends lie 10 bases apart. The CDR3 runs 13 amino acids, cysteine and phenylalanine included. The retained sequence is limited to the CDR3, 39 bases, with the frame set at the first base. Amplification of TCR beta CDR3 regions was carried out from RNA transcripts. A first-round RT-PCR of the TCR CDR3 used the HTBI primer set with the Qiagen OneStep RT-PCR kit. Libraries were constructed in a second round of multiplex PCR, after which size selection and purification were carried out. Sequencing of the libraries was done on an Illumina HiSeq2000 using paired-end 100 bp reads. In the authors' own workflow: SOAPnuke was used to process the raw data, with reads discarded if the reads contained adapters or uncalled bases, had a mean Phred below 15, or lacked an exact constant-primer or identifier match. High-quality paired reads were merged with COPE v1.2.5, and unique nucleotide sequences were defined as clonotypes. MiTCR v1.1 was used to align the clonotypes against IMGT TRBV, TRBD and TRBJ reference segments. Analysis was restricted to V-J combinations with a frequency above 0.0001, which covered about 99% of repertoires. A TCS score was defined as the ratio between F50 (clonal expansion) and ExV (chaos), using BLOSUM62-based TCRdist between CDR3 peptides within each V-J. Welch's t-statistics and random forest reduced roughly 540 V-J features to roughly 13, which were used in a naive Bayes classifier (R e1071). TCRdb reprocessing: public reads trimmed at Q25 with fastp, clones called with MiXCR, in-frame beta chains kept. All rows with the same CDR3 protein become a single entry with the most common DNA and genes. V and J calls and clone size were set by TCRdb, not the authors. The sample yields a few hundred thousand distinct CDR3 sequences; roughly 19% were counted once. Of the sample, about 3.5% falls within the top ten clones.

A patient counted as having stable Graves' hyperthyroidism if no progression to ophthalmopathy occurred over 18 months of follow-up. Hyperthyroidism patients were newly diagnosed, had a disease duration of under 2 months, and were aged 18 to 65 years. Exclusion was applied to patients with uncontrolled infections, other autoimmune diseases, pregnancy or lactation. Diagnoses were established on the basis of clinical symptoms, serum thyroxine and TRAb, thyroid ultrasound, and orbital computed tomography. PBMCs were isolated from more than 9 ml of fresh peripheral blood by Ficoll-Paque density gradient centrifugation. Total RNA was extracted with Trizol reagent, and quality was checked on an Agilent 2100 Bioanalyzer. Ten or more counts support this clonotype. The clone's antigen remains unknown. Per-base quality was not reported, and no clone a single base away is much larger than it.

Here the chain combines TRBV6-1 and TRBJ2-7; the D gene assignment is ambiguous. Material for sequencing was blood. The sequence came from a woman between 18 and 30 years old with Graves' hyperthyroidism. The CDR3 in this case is CASKISGSYEQYF. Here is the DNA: TGTGCCAGCAAGATATCGGGCTCCTACGAGCAGTACTTC.